The present T cell receptor (beta chain) was sequenced within a study of blood T cell repertoires in COVID-19. Study summary: The United States, Italy and Spain provided the acute and convalescent COVID-19 samples. Sources were T cells, B-cell-depleted T cells, or PBMCs; the material itself was cDNA or gDNA.

Germline-derived CDR1 and CDR2 are SGDLS and YYNGEE. This CDR3 contains 16 residues. V lost 4 bases and J lost 3, with 18 bases in between. Study processing details: For nucleated cells, counts were estimated from reference gene primer amplification. Profiled with immunoSEQ multiplex PCR; TCRdb holds only in-frame clones, not every one. V and J calls and clone size are given by that table; D and trimming were obtained from the DNA. The sample consists of about 220,000 clones, around nine tenths of them appearing once. The rearrangement joins TRBV9 to TRBJ2-3, with D perhaps matching TRBD2 (5 bases). This clonotype was sampled from a man aged 35-49 years with acute or convalescent COVID-19. Sequencing was carried out using peripheral blood. The CDR3 nucleotides are TGTGCCAGCAGCCCGTCGGGGAATACGGGAACAGATACGCAGTATTTT. It is translated as CASSPSGNTGTDTQYF.